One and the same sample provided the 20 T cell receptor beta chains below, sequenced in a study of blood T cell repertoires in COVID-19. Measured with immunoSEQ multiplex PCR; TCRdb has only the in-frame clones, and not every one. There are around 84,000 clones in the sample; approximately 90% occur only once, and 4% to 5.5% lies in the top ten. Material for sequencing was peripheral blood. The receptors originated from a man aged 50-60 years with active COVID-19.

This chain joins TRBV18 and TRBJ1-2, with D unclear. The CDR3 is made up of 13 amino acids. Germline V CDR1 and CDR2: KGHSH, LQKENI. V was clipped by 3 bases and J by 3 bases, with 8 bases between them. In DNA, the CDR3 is TGTGCCAGCTCACCCACGGTCGACTATGGCTACACCTTC. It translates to CASSPTVDYGYTF.

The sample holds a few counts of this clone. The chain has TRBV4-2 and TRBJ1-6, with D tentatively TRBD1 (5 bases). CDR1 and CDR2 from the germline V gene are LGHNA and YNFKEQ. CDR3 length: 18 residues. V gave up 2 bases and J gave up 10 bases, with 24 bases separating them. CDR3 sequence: CASSQPPAQGQSISPLHF. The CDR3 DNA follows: TGTGCCAGCAGCCAACCCCCCGCGCAGGGCCAGTCCATATCACCCCTCCACTTT.

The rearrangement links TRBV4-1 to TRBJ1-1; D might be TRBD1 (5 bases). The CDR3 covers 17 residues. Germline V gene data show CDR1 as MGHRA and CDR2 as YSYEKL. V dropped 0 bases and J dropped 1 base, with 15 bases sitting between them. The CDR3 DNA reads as TGCGCCAGCAGCCAAGATTCGAGGCCCCAGGGGAACACTGAAGCTTTCTTT. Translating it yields CASSQDSRPQGNTEAFF.

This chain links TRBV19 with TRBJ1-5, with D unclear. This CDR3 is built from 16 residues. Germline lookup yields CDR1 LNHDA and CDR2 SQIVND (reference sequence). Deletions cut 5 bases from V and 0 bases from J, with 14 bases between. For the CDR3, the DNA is TGTGCCAGTAGTTATACTGGTAGATATAGCAATCAGCCCCAGCATTTT. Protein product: CASSYTGRYSNQPQHF.

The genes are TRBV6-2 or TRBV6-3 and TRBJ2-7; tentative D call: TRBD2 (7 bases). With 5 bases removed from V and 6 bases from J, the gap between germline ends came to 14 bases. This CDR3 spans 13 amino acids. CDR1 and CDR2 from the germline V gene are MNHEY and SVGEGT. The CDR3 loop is CASSPLGGGEQYF. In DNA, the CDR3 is TGTGCCAGCAGTCCCCTAGGGGGGGGCGAGCAGTACTTC.

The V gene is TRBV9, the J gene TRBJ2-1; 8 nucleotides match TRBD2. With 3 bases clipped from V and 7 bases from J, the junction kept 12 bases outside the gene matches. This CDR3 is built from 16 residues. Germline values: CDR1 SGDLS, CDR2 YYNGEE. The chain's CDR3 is CASSDALGLGGNEQFF. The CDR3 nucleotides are TGTGCCAGCAGCGACGCTCTGGGACTAGGGGGTAATGAGCAGTTCTTC.

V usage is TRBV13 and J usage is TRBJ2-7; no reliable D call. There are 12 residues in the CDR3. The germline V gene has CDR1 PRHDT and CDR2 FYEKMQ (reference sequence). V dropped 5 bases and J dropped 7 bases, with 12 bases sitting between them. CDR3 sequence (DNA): TGTGCCAGCAGCCAAATGACTGGGGAGCAGTACTTC. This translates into CASSQMTGEQYF.

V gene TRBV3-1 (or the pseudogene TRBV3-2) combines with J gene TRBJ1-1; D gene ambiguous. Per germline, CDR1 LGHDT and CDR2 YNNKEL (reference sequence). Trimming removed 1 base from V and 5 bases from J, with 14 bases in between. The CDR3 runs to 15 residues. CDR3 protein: CASSQGAPKWTEAFF. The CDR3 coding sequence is TGTGCCAGCAGCCAAGGGGCACCTAAGTGGACTGAAGCTTTCTTT.

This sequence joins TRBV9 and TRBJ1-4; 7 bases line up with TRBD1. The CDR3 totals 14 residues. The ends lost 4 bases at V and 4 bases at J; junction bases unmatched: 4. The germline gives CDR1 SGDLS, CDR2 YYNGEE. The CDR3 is CASSPQGGNEKLFF. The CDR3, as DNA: TGTGCCAGCAGCCCCCAGGGGGGTAATGAAAAACTGTTTTTT.

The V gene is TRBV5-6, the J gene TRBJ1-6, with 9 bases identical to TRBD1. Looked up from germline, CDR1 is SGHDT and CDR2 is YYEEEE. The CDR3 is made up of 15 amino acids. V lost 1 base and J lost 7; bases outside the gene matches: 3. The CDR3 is CASSLLDRGNSPLHF. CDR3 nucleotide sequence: TGTGCCAGCAGCTTGCTGGACAGGGGAAATTCACCCCTCCACTTT.

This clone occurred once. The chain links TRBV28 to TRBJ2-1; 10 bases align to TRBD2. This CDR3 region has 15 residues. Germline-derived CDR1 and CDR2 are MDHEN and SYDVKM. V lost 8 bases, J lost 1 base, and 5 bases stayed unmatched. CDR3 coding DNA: TGTGCCAGCGGACTAGCGGATTTGTCCTACAATGAGCAGTTCTTC. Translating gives CASGLADLSYNEQFF.

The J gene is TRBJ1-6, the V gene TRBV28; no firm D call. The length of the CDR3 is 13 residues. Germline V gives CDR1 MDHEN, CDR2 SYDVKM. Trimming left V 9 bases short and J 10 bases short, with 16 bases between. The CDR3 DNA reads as TGTGCCAGTCGCGGGAATATTGGGTCACCCCTCCACTTT. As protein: CASRGNIGSPLHF.

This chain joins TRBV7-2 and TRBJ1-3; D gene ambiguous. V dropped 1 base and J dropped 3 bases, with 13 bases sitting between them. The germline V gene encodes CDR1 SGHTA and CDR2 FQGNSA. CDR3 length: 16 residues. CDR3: CASSLELGGFGNTIYF. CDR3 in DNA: TGTGCCAGCAGCTTAGAGCTGGGAGGATTTGGAAACACCATATATTTT. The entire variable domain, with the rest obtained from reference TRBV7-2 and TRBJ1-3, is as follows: GAGVSQSPSNKVTEKGKDVELRCDPISGHTALYWYRQSLGQGLEFLIYFQGNSAPDKSGLPSDRFSAERTGGSVSTLTIQRTQQEDSAVYLCASSLELGGFGNTIYFGEGSWLTVV.

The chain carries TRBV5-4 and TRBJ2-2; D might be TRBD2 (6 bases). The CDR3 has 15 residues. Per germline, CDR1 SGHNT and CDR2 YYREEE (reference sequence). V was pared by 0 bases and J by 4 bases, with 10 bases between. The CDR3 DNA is TGTGCCAGCAGCTTGGCCGGGACTTCCACCGGGGAGCTGTTTTTT. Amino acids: CASSLAGTSTGELFF.

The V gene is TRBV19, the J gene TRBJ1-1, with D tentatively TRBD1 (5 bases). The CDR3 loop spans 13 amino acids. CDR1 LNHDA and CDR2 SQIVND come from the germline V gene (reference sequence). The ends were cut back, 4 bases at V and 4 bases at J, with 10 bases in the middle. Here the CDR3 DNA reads TGTGCCAGTAGTAACGGAGGGGTCACTGAAGCTTTCTTT. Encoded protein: CASSNGGVTEAFF.

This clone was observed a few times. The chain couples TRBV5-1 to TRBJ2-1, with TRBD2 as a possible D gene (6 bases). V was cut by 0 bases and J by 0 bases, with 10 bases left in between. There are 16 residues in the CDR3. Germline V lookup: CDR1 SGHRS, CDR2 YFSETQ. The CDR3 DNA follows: TGCGCCAGCAGCTTGGAACTAGCTAGCTCCTACAATGAGCAGTTCTTC. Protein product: CASSLELASSYNEQFF.

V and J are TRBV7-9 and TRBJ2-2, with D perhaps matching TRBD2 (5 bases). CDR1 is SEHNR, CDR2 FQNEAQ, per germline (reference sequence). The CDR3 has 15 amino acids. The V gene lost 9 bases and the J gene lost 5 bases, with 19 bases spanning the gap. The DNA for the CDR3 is TGTGCCAGTGTCCCCGGGCAGCCGGGAACCGGGGAGCTGTTTTTT. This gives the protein CASVPGQPGTGELFF. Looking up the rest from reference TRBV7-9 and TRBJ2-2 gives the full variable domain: DTGVSQNPRHKITKRGQNVTFRCDPISEHNRLYWYRQTLGQGPEFLTYFQNEAQLEKSRLLSDRFSAERPKGSFSTLEIQRTEQGDSAMYLCASVPGQPGTGELFFGEGSRLTVL.

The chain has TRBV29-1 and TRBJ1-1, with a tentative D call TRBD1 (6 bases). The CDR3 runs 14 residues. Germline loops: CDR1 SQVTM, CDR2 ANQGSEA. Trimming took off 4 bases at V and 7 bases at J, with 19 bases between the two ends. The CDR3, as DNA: TGCAGCGTTGTGGGGCAGGGGTTCGAGGATGAAGCTTTCTTT. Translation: CSVVGQGFEDEAFF. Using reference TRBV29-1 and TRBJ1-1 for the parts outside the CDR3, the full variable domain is SAVISQKPSRDICQRGTSLTIQCQVDSQVTMMFWYRQQPGQSLTLIATANQGSEATYESGFVIDKFPISRPNLTFSTLTVSNMSPEDSSIYLCSVVGQGFEDEAFFGQGTRLTVV.

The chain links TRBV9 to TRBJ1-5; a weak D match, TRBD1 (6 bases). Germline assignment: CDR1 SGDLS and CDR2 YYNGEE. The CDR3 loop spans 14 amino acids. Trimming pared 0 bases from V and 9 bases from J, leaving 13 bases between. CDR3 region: CASSVGTEARPQHF. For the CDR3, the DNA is TGTGCCAGCAGCGTAGGGACAGAAGCTCGGCCCCAGCATTTT.

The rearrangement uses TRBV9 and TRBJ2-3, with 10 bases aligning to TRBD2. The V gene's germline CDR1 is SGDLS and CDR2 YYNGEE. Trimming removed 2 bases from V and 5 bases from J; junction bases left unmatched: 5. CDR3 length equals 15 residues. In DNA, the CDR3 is TGTGCCAGCAGCGTTCTTTCTAGCGGGGGAGATACGCAGTATTTT. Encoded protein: CASSVLSSGGDTQYF.